This record concerns one T cell receptor beta chain sequence. Its antigen has not been determined. No base quality values were provided; no much bigger clone lies one nucleotide off. The donors were healthy, HIV-negative adults with no recently reported acute infections or vaccinations. Every donor was a Caucasian adult living in Nashville, Tennessee, USA. CD4+ T cells were enriched by magnetic negative selection, after which naive cells were positively selected on CD45RA and the negative fraction was taken as the memory subset. Blood was obtained by leukapheresis, after which PBMCs were separated by Ficoll-Histopaque density gradient centrifugation and cryopreserved in liquid nitrogen vapor phase. Analytical flow cytometry was used to check the purity and quantity of each magnetically sorted T cell population. From each sorted fraction, genomic DNA was isolated and quantified by UV absorbance on a Nanodrop 2000c.

These data are taken from a study of shared clonotypes between healthy human individuals (dated by TCRdb to 2019 to 2021). In the study overall: Three men and a couple of women, aged 18 to 49 years, made up the cohort. Different laboratories and diverse techniques were used to prepare libraries and sequence TCR repertoires, to increase sequencing depth and limit assay-specific biases. Each donor's leukapheresis produced roughly between about 0.85 and 10 billion PBMCs. The study deeply sequenced blood TCR repertoires of several healthy adults to estimate repertoire size and the extent of clonotype sharing between individuals. For each donor, CD4 naive and CD4 memory were each given three plates, CD8 naive was given two plates, and CD8 memory was given one plate. General findings and caveats noted by the study authors: Based on pairwise subsampling, the degree of clonotype sharing among donors was expected to be affected by sequencing depth. Estimated clonotype richness was generally larger for naive than for memory subsets. Compared with non-shared clonotypes, the clonotypes found in all four sorted-subset donors had higher generation probabilities. The small number of donors limited the genetic and exposure-history diversity represented. When several donors were compared, the shared fraction of clonotypes was around 4.6% for naive CD4, less than 4% for naive CD8, 2.3% for memory CD4, and around 0.37% for memory CD8. Rarefaction of sorted-subset datasets indicated incomplete sequencing despite the large sequencing depth. Sampling was restricted to blood, and TCR repertoires in tissue are likely to differ from TCR repertoires in blood.

Using the deep immunoSEQ assay, TCR CDR3 regions were amplified from genomic DNA by multiplex PCR. Genomic DNA extracted from each cell subset was distributed evenly over all wells of several immunoSEQ 96-well plates, and each plate served as one replicate. For sorted subsets, 150 to 250 ng genomic DNA, equal to about 30,000 T cell genomes, was loaded into each replicate PCR. The purified libraries were quantified using a Qubit 3.0 fluorometer, sized with a Bioanalyzer 2100, and then quantified again using the KAPA Library Quantification kit. Each immunoSEQ 96-well plate was sequenced on its own single-read 150-cycle Illumina NextSeq 550 flow cell. From the authors' description of their analysis: Because only junctional sequences without quality scores were contained in the immunoSEQ output, filtering matching that applied to full-length reads could not be performed. Sequences were annotated with PyIR, a Python wrapper for IgBLAST v1.9, using IMGT germline references to assign V/J genes and CDR3. Any read was removed if the V/J assignment was weak (E-value above 1e-6), the CDR3 was missing, or the read contained stop codons, out-of-frame junctions, or ambiguous translated residues. V3J clonotypes were defined by identical inferred V gene, J gene, and CDR3 amino acid sequence. Percentage overlap between repertoires was calculated by dividing the number of shared unique clonotypes by the size of the smaller repertoire. Three approaches were used to assess repertoire richness: RTK rarefaction, the Chao1 estimator, and Recon v2.1 estimates of unobserved clonotypes. OLGA was used to compute generation probabilities for all TCRbeta clonotypes that the gDNA method yielded from a handful of donors. Here the immuneACCESS table is served through TCRdb, limited to in-frame sequences with V and J called. Missing clones are a known gap in these copies; in checked studies unresolved V genes cover under half, and the rest lacks a known reason. That table furnishes V, J and clone size, whereas the DNA furnished D and trimming. The table for this sample lists some 500,000 clones; about 96% of them were counted only once. The top ten clonotypes cover 0.055% to 0.075% of the sample.

Here V drops 1 base and J drops 4 bases, and the junction holds 7 bases not matched to any gene. CDR1 and CDR2, looked up from the germline V gene, are SGHTA and FQGNSA. The CDR3 sequence holds 16 residues, the cysteine and phenylalanine included. Here the CDR3 DNA is all that survives: 48 bases in frame from base 1. The sample taken for sequencing was naive CD4+ T cells sorted from blood. The cell subset or site label on this specimen signifies: CD45RA+ positively selected. This receptor was obtained from a woman aged 25 to 39 in good health. Recombination joined TRBV7-2 with TRBJ2-7, and 10 junctional nucleotides match TRBD2. The CDR3 here reads CASSLGASGSGYEQYF. The nucleotide sequence reads as follows: TGTGCCAGCAGCTTAGGAGCTAGCGGGAGCGGATACGAGCAGTACTTC.